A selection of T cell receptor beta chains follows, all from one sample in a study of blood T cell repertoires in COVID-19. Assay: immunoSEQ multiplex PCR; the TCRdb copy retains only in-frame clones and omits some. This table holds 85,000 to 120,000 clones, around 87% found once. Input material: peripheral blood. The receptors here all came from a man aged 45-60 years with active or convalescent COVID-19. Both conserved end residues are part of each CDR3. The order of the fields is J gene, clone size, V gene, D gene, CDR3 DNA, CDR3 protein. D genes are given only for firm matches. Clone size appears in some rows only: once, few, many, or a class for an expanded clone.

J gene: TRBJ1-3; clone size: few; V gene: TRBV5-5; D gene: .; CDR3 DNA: TGTGCCAGCAGCTTGGACTACACCATATATTTT; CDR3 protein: CASSLDYTIYF
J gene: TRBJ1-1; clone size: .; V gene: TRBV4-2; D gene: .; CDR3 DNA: TGTGCCAGCAGCCAAGACGGTTCTCCGGACACTGAAGCTTTCTTT; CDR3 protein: CASSQDGSPDTEAFF
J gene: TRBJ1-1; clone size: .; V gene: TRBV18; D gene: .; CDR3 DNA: TGTGCCAGCTCGGACACCCTGAACACTGAAGCTTTCTTT; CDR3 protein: CASSDTLNTEAFF
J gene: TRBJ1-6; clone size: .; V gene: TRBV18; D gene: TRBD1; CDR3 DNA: TGTGCCAGCTCACCAGGTGTGGGACAGCATAATTCACCCCTCCACTTT; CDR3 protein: CASSPGVGQHNSPLHF
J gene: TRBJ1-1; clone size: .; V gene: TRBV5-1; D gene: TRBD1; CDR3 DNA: TGCGCCAGCAGCTTGGTGCAGGGGGGGAACACTGAAGCTTTCTTT; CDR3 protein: CASSLVQGGNTEAFF
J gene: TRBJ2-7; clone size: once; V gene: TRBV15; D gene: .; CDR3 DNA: TGTGCCACCAGCAGAGATAACAGTTACTCCTACGAGCAGTACTTC; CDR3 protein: CATSRDNSYSYEQYF
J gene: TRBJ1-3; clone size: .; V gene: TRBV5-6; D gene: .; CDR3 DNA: TGTGCCAGCAGCTTGGGGGCCGGGGGCTCTGGAAACACCATATATTTT; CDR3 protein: CASSLGAGGSGNTIYF
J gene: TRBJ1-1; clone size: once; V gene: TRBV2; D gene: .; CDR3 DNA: TGTGCCAGCTCAGGGGAGGGGGGTATGAACACTGAAGCTTTCTTT; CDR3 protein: CASSGEGGMNTEAFF
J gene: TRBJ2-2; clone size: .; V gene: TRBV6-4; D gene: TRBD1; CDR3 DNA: TGTGCCAGCAGTGATCAGGGGGCGCATAGCGGGGAGCTGTTTTTT; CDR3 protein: CASSDQGAHSGELFF
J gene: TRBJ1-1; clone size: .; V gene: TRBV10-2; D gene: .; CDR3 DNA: TGCGCCAGCAGAACAGGCGAATTGAACACTGAAGCTTTCTTT; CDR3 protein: CASRTGELNTEAFF
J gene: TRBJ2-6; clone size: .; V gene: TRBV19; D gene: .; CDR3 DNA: TGTGCCAGTAGTATGCGGCGCTCTGGGGCCAACGTCCTGACTTTC; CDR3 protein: CASSMRRSGANVLTF
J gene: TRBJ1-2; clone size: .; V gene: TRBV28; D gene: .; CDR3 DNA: TGTGCCAGCATCCAGGGAGGAGGCAACTATGGCTACACCTTC; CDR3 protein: CASIQGGGNYGYTF
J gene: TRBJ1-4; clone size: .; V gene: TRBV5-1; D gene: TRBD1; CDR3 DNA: TGCGCCAGCAGCTTGGACAGGGGAAATGAAAAACTGTTTTTT; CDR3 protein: CASSLDRGNEKLFF
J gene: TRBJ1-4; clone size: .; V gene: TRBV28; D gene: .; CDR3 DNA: TGTGCCAGCAGTGTCAGGGGCCAGGGGGAAAAACTGTTTTTT; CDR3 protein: CASSVRGQGEKLFF
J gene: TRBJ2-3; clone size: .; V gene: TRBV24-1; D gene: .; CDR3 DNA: TGTGCCACCAGTGCCCCATCCGGAGATACGCAGTATTTT; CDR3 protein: CATSAPSGDTQYF
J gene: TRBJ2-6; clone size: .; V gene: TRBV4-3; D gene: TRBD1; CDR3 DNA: TGCGCCAGCAGCCAAGCTAACCTCCCTACAGGGGGCTCTGGGGCCAACGTCCTGACTTTC; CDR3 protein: CASSQANLPTGGSGANVLTF
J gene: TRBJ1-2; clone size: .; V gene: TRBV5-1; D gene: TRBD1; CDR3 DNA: TGCGCCAGCAGCTTGGGACCGGGACAGTCCTATGGCTACACCTTC; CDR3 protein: CASSLGPGQSYGYTF
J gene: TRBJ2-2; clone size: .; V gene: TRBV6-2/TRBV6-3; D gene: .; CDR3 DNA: TGTGCCAGCAGTTATGGAGGGGGCGCCAAGACCGGGGAGCTGTTTTTT; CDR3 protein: CASSYGGGAKTGELFF
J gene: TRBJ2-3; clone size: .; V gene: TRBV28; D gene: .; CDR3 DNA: TGTGCCAGCAGTTATCTGCAGGGGGGCTTAGGAGATACGCAGTATTTT; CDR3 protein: CASSYLQGGLGDTQYF
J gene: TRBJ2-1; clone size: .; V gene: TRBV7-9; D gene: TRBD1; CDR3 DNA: TGTGCCAGCAGCCCAGGGACAGGGGGAACTACGGAGACCTACAATGAGCAGTTCTTC; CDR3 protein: CASSPGTGGTTETYNEQFF
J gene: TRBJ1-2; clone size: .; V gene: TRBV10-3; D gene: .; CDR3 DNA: TGTGCCATCAGTGACCAGGGTCTCGGCTACACCTTC; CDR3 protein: CAISDQGLGYTF
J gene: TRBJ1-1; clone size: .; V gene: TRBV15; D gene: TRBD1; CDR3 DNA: TGTGCCACCAGCAGCGGGTTCGTAGACAGGGGAAAGAATTTCTTT; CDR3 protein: CATSSGFVDRGKNFF
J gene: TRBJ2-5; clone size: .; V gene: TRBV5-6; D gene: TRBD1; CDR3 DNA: TGTGCCAGCAGCCCTTGGGGACAGTCCCAGACCCAGTACTTC; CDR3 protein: CASSPWGQSQTQYF
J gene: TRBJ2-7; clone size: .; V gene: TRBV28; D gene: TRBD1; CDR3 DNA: TGTGCCAGCCAGACAGGGAGTGCTGACGAGCAGTACTTC; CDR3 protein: CASQTGSADEQYF
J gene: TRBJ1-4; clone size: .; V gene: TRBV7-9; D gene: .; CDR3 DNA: TGTGCCAGCGGACCCGGGTTCCAACTAGGTGAAAAACTGTTTTTT; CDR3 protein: CASGPGFQLGEKLFF
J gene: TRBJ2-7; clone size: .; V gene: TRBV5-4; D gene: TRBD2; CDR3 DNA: TGTGCCAGCAGCAAACCGACAGGAGTTGGGACTAGCGGGGACGAGCAGTACTTC; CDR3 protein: CASSKPTGVGTSGDEQYF
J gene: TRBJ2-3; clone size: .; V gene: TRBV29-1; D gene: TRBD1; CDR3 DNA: TGCAGCGTTGACCTGGGGACAGGGAAAGCAGATACGCAGTATTTT; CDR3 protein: CSVDLGTGKADTQYF
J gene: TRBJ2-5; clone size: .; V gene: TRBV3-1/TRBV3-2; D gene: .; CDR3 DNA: TGTGCCAGCAGCCAAGTCGGAGGGTACCAAGAGACCCAGTACTTC; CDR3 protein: CASSQVGGYQETQYF
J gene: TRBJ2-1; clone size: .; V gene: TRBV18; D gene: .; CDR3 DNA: TGTGCCAGCTCACCACCGACAGGGTGGAGGGTCTTCGATGAGCAGTTCTTC; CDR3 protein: CASSPPTGWRVFDEQFF
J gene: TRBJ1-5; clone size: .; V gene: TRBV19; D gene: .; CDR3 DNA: TGTGCCAGTAGTATGGAACAGGGTCTTAGCAATCAGCCCCAGCATTTT; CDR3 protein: CASSMEQGLSNQPQHF
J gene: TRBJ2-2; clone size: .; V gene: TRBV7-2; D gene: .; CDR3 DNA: TGTGCCAGCAGAACCACGGGGGTAGTGAGGAACACCGGGGAGCTGTTTTTT; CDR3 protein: CASRTTGVVRNTGELFF
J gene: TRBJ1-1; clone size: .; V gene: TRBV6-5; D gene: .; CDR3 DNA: TGTGCCAGCAGTTACAGAGGACAGATGCACACTGAAGCTTTCTTT; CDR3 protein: CASSYRGQMHTEAFF
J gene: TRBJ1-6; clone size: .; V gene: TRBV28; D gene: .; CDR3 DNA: TGTGCCAGCAGTTTAAGCCTCTCAAATTCACCCCTCCACTTT; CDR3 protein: CASSLSLSNSPLHF
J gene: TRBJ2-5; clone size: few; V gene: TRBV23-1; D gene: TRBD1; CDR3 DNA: TGCGCCAGCAGTCAATCGATGACAGGGGTATATGGGGAGACCCAGTACTTC; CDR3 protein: CASSQSMTGVYGETQYF
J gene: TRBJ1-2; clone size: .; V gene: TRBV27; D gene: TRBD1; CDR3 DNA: TGTGCCAGCAGTCCCAGACAGGGGGCCTATGGCTACACCTTC; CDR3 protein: CASSPRQGAYGYTF